This T cell receptor (beta chain) stems from a study of CD8+CD57+ T cells in acquired aplastic anemia. Study details: Yields of DNA that came from sorted CD4+ and CD8+ cells averaged roughly 3.2 ug. Researchers reported that healthy donors averaged roughly 9.8 million reads for CD4+ cells.

Using genomic DNA as the template, TCR beta VDJ and CDR3 profiling was carried out. TCRdb called the reads again in MiXCR, with one record for every CDR3 protein. This table holds around 140,000 distinct CDR3 sequences, about 40% found once. As regards this clonotype: Germline and junction disagree at one end, which may indicate a read error.

This CDR3 has 13 amino acids. Germline V CDR1 and CDR2: SNHLY, FYNNEI. The sequence came from a human donor in good health, serving as a control. The sequenced material came from sorted CD4+, CD8+, or CD8+CD57+ T cells (not recorded which) from PBMCs. This chain uses TRBV2 with TRBJ1-2; perhaps TRBD1 as D (5 bases). The CDR3 region has the DNA TGTGCCGGGGCTGGGGAGACCAACTATGACTACACCTTC. It encodes CAGAGETNYDYTF.